The 22 T cell receptor beta chains reported below all come from one sample, sequenced in a study of shared clonotypes between healthy human individuals. Sequencing was performed with immunoSEQ multiplex PCR; in TCRdb, only in-frame clones are kept and a portion is missing. Among approximately 2.5 million clones listed, under 95% were seen once. Source material: naive CD4+ T cells from PBMCs. Subset specified: CD45RA+ positively selected. These receptors were collected from a man between 18 and 29 years old in good health. Some clones in this sample may be carry-over from other donors' samples.

The chain uses TRBV5-1 and TRBJ2-2; TRBD2 matches at 9 bases. The CDR3 is 16 amino acids. The V gene end was trimmed by 4 bases and the J gene end by 0 bases; junction bases not matched to a gene: 4. From germline, CDR1 is SGHRS and CDR2 YFSETQ. CDR3 bases: TGCGCCAGCAGCGCCCTAGCGGGGCCGAACACCGGGGAGCTGTTTTTT. Translation gives CASSALAGPNTGELFF.

The J gene is TRBJ2-2, the V gene TRBV9, with a possible D match to TRBD2 (6 bases). CDR3 length: 14 residues. Trimming shortened V by 4 bases and J by 7 bases, and 14 bases separated the two germline ends. Germline CDR1 reads SGDLS; CDR2 reads YYNGEE. The CDR3 reads CASSQTSPGGELFF. The CDR3, as DNA: TGTGCCAGCAGCCAGACTAGTCCGGGCGGGGAGCTGTTTTTT.

V and J are TRBV28 and TRBJ1-2; D is unclear. The ends were cut back, 3 bases at V and 2 bases at J, with 7 bases in the middle. Germline values: CDR1 MDHEN, CDR2 SYDVKM. This CDR3 comprises 13 residues. The CDR3 region is CASSLKENYGYTF. For the CDR3, the DNA is TGTGCCAGCAGTTTGAAGGAGAACTATGGCTACACCTTC.

The rearrangement joins TRBV7-2 to TRBJ1-5; D uncertain. There are 14 residues in the CDR3. V gave up 1 base and J gave up 4 bases, with 8 bases separating them. Germline V CDR1 and CDR2: SGHTA, FQGNSA. In DNA, the CDR3 is TGTGCCAGCAGCTTAGTCCGGCAAAATCAGCCCCAGCATTTT. Its protein product is CASSLVRQNQPQHF.

The V gene is TRBV28, the J gene TRBJ1-5, with 7 bases aligning to TRBD1. In germline, CDR1 is MDHEN, CDR2 SYDVKM. V dropped 8 bases and J dropped 6; count of bases not matched to a gene: 10. CDR3 length equals 14 residues. DNA of the CDR3: TGTGCCAGCGGGTCAGGGGGAGAATCTCAGCCCCAGCATTTT. This translates into CASGSGGESQPQHF.

This clone was seen just once. The CDR3 reads CASSQGGTFDRKDEQFF. The CDR3 nucleotides are TGCGCCAGCAGCCAAGGGGGGACTTTTGATAGAAAGGATGAGCAGTTCTTC. This sequence joins TRBV4-1 and TRBJ2-1, with a weak D call TRBD2 (6 bases). V dropped 1 base and J dropped 8 bases, with 21 bases sitting between them. Germline V CDR1 and CDR2: MGHRA, YSYEKL. The length of the CDR3 is 17 residues.

This chain uses TRBV5-1 with TRBJ2-1, with a weak D call TRBD2 (5 bases). This CDR3 spans 17 amino acids. V lost 6 bases, J lost 0 bases, and 19 bases lay in between. CDR1 SGHRS and CDR2 YFSETQ come from the germline V gene. The CDR3 loop reads CASTLPTGEYSYNEQFF. The DNA for the CDR3 is TGCGCCAGCACCCTACCGACCGGGGAATACTCCTACAATGAGCAGTTCTTC.

A word on this clone: Other DNA sequences in this specimen translate into the identical CDR3. The CDR3 protein is CASSLGQPNTEAFF. CDR3 DNA sequence: TGTGCCAGCAGCTTGGGACAGCCGAACACTGAAGCTTTCTTT. V usage is TRBV7-9 and J usage is TRBJ1-1, with 7 bases fitting TRBD1. Per germline, CDR1 SEHNR and CDR2 FQNEAQ (reference sequence). V lost 3 bases to trimming and J lost 1 base; unmatched junction nucleotides: 2. The CDR3 is 14 amino acids.

The chain joins TRBV7-2 to TRBJ2-3; 8 nucleotides agree with TRBD2. CDR1 SGHTA and CDR2 FQGNSA come from the germline V gene. The CDR3 has 15 amino acids. V trimming: 2 bases; J trimming: 2 bases; junction bases outside the gene matches: 3. Written as DNA, the CDR3 is TGTGCCAGCAGCTTAAAAGCGGGGGTCACAGATACGCAGTATTTT. Protein product: CASSLKAGVTDTQYF.

This clone is a singleton in its sample. The chain employs TRBV28 and TRBJ2-7, with TRBD2 matching 10 bases. Germline trimming cut 1 base from V and 2 bases from J; bases unmatched to any gene: 8. The CDR3 extends over 17 amino acids. The germline V gene encodes CDR1 MDHEN and CDR2 SYDVKM. The CDR3 DNA reads as TGTGCCAGCAGTTTATTTGTGGGAGGACTAGCGGCCTACGAGCAGTACTTC. Its translation is CASSLFVGGLAAYEQYF.

This clone came up once. This chain joins TRBV6-1 and TRBJ1-5, with D unresolved. V lost 4 bases, J lost 4 bases, and 20 bases lay in between. The CDR3 is made up of 17 amino acids. The germline CDR1 and CDR2 sequences are MNHNS and SASEGT. The CDR3 sequence is CASSAQGVKGPNQPQHF. CDR3 DNA: TGTGCCAGCAGTGCTCAAGGAGTGAAGGGTCCAAATCAGCCCCAGCATTTT.

The V gene is TRBV28, the J gene TRBJ2-1; D unclear. V dropped 4 bases and J dropped 1 base, with 11 bases sitting between them. Germline CDR1 reads MDHEN; CDR2 reads SYDVKM. CDR3 length: 15 residues. CDR3 in amino acids: CASSSDRQSYNEQFF. CDR3 sequence (DNA): TGTGCCAGCAGTTCCGACCGGCAGTCCTACAATGAGCAGTTCTTC.

This chain uses TRBV7-2 with TRBJ2-7, with 7 bases aligning to TRBD2. Germline trimming cut 5 bases from V and 4 bases from J; bases unmatched to any gene: 11. Germline loops: CDR1 SGHTA, CDR2 FQGNSA. CDR3 length: 15 amino acids. CDR3 sequence (DNA): TGTGCCAGCAGCCCCCAGAGCGGGAAGTCGTACGAGCAGTACTTC. It specifies CASSPQSGKSYEQYF.

This chain joins TRBV11-1 and TRBJ2-5; possibly TRBD2 for D (5 bases). Germline V gene sequence: CDR1 SGHAT, CDR2 FQDESV (reference sequence). The CDR3 is 18 residues long. V lost 4 bases and J lost 4, with 25 bases in between. The CDR3 is CASSSPGSRAPSRETQYF. Written as DNA, the CDR3 is TGTGCCAGCAGCTCCCCTGGGTCGAGGGCGCCTAGTAGAGAGACCCAGTACTTC.

This clone has just one count. A read error may account for a junction end that differs from germline. The chain recombines TRBV6-5 with TRBJ1-5; the match to TRBD1 covers 10 bases. The CDR3 sequence is 15 residues long. Germline V CDR1 and CDR2: MNHEY, SVGAGI. CDR3 DNA sequence: TGTGCCAGCAGCAAGGGACAGGGGTTCAATCAGTCCCAGCATTTT. It translates to CASSKGQGFNQSQHF.

In its sample, this clone was seen once. The chain employs TRBV15 and TRBJ2-1, with D perhaps TRBD1 or TRBD2 (5 bases each). The ends were cut back, 3 bases at V and 0 bases at J, with 12 bases in the middle. Germline CDR1 is LNHNV and CDR2 is YYDKDF (reference sequence). CDR3 length equals 16 residues. CDR3 nucleotides: TGTGCCACCAGCAGCGGGAAGGGGAGCTCCTACAATGAGCAGTTCTTC. Protein product: CATSSGKGSSYNEQFF.

This chain connects TRBV5-6 to TRBJ1-5; a possible D gene is TRBD1 (6 bases). The CDR3 is 16 amino acids. Germline-derived CDR1 and CDR2 are SGHDT and YYEEEE. V lost 4 bases to trimming and J lost 1 base, with 15 bases between them. In DNA, the CDR3 is TGTGCCAGCAGCATATCCAGGGGCGGGAGCAATCAGCCCCAGCATTTT. This encodes CASSISRGGSNQPQHF.

This chain connects TRBV7-2 to TRBJ2-1; D gene unclear. Trimming shortened V by 1 base and J by 12 bases, and 13 bases separated the two germline ends. Germline CDR1 reads SGHTA; CDR2 reads FQGNSA. This CDR3 has 13 amino acids. CDR3 sequence reads: CASSLGSAIVQFF. The CDR3 DNA follows: TGTGCCAGCAGCTTAGGGTCAGCAATCGTGCAGTTCTTC.

The chain employs TRBV5-5 and TRBJ1-3, with D hard to call. Germline CDR1 is SGHKS and CDR2 is YYEKEE (reference sequence). Trimming shortened V by 0 bases and J by 3 bases, and 4 bases separated the two germline ends. The length of the CDR3 is 13 residues. CDR3 in amino acids: CASSLEIGNTIYF. CDR3 DNA: TGTGCCAGCAGCTTGGAGATTGGAAACACCATATATTTT. Based on the CDR3 plus reference TRBV5-5 and TRBJ1-3, the full variable domain is DAGVTQSPTHLIKTRGQQVTLRCSPISGHKSVSWYQQVLGQGPQFIFQYYEKEERGRGNFPDRFSARQFPNYSSELNVNALLLGDSALYLCASSLEIGNTIYFGEGSWLTVV.

This clone was counted a single time. The J gene is TRBJ2-2, the V gene TRBV7-8; possibly TRBD1 for D (5 bases). CDR1 and CDR2 from the germline V gene are SGHVS and FQNEAQ. This CDR3 region has 16 residues. Trimming cost V 0 bases and J 3 bases, with 11 bases left between them. The DNA of the CDR3 is TGTGCCAGCAGCTTAGCGTTAAGGGGCTACACCGGGGAGCTGTTTTTT. Translated: CASSLALRGYTGELFF.

The chain links TRBV9 to TRBJ2-5, with 11 bases fitting TRBD2. Germline CDR1 reads SGDLS; CDR2 reads YYNGEE. The CDR3 runs 14 residues. Trimming at V came to 3 bases and at J to 5 bases, leaving 3 bases not matched to a gene. CDR3: CASSASGRWETQYF. CDR3 DNA: TGTGCCAGCAGCGCTAGCGGGAGGTGGGAGACCCAGTACTTC.

The CDR3 nucleotides read TGTGCCAGCAGAGCGGGACAACTCACAGATACGCAGTATTTT. This encodes CASRAGQLTDTQYF. The chain is built from TRBV5-8 and TRBJ2-3; TRBD2 might be the D (7 bases). The germline V gene encodes CDR1 SGHTS and CDR2 YDEGEE. Between the trimmed V and J ends, which lost 5 bases and 2 bases, there was a span of 12 bases. CDR3 length: 14 amino acids.